One sample yielded the 21 T cell receptor beta chains listed below, sequenced in a study of cytomegalovirus exposure and HLA in healthy donors. The PCR had 60 Vbeta and 13 Jbeta primers. Using immunoSEQ multiplex PCR, the repertoire was profiled, and TCRdb retains in-frame clones only, with some absent. The sample includes roughly 180,000 clones, just under 80% seen only once; the top ten take around 2.6%. Sequencing was performed on PBMCs. These receptors all stem from a female donor in good health and CMV-seronegative.

This clone has just one count. V gene TRBV18 combines with J gene TRBJ2-7, with TRBD2 matching over 9 bases. V was pared by 1 base and J by 3 bases, with 4 bases of the junction left unmatched. Germline CDR1 is KGHSH and CDR2 is LQKENI. The CDR3 totals 15 residues. The CDR3 DNA reads TGTGCCAGCTCACCACGGGCGGGGGGGCTCTACGAGCAGTACTTC. It codes for CASSPRAGGLYEQYF.

This rearrangement joins TRBV5-5 to TRBJ2-7; 7 bases agree with TRBD2. CDR3 length equals 14 residues. Germline lookup yields CDR1 SGHKS and CDR2 YYEKEE (reference sequence). Unmatched junction bases numbered 7, after V lost 4 bases and J lost 3 bases. The CDR3 DNA is TGTGCCAGCAGCCCTGGGGGAGGGTTCTACGAGCAGTACTTC. It encodes CASSPGGGFYEQYF.

V is TRBV2 and J is TRBJ1-1; 8 positions match TRBD1. The germline V gene encodes CDR1 SNHLY and CDR2 FYNNEI. CDR3 length: 17 amino acids. Trimming at V came to 3 bases and at J to 4 bases, leaving 13 bases not matched to a gene. The CDR3 region has the DNA TGTGCCAGCAGTGACCCGGGACAGGACTACTGGGGCACTGAAGCTTTCTTT. Its translation: CASSDPGQDYWGTEAFF.

The chain links TRBV6-1 to TRBJ2-1; TRBD1 aligns across 8 bases. Germline CDR1 MNHNS, CDR2 SASEGT. J was trimmed by 0 bases and V by 6 bases; bases with no gene match: 1. The CDR3 covers 14 residues. The CDR3 coding sequence is TGTGCCAGCAGCGGACAGGGCTCCTACAATGAGCAGTTCTTC. Translating it yields CASSGQGSYNEQFF.

The chain links TRBV10-3 to TRBJ2-2, with 9 positions matching TRBD1. The CDR3 is 14 amino acids. Germline lookup yields CDR1 ENHRY and CDR2 SYGVKD. After removal of 10 bases from V and 4 bases from J, the junction contained 7 bases not matched to a gene. CDR3 in amino acids: CATRQGGGTGELFF. Written as DNA, the CDR3 is TGTGCCACACGACAGGGGGGCGGCACCGGGGAGCTGTTTTTT.

J is TRBJ2-3 and V is TRBV15; 9 bases are a match to TRBD2. J gave up 4 bases and V 3 bases, and 8 bases lay outside the gene matches. This CDR3 has 16 residues. The germline V gene encodes CDR1 LNHNV and CDR2 YYDKDF (reference sequence). The CDR3 DNA sequence: TGTGCCACCAGCAGGGGGTCTAGCGGGAACTCAGATACGCAGTATTTT. It translates to CATSRGSSGNSDTQYF.

This chain uses TRBV29-1 with TRBJ2-7, with TRBD2 identical over 7 bases. With 7 bases clipped from V and 7 bases from J, the junction kept 13 bases outside the gene matches. Germline V gives CDR1 SQVTM, CDR2 ANQGSEA. This CDR3 region has 13 residues. CDR3 nucleotide sequence: TGCAGCGCTGGGGCACCTAGCGGAGGAGAGCAGTACTTC. This translates into CSAGAPSGGEQYF.

This chain's CDR3 is CASRGQANQPQHF. CDR3 sequence (DNA): TGTGCCAGCAGAGGACAGGCGAATCAGCCCCAGCATTTT. V gene TRBV27 combines with J gene TRBJ1-5; 7 positions agree with TRBD1. Losses at the gene ends were 6 bases for V and 4 bases for J; bases not matched to a gene: 3. CDR3 length: 13 amino acids. Germline-derived CDR1 and CDR2 are MNHEY and SMNVEV (reference sequence).

This clone was seen more than once but under ten times. The V gene is TRBV18, the J gene TRBJ2-7; TRBD1 matches at 8 bases. CDR3 size: 16 residues. The V gene end was trimmed by 2 bases and the J gene end by 6 bases; junction bases not matched to a gene: 12. Germline V gene data show CDR1 as KGHSH and CDR2 as LQKENI. CDR3 protein: CASSPSWQDRASEQYF. The CDR3 region has the DNA TGTGCCAGCTCACCATCGTGGCAGGACAGGGCAAGCGAGCAGTACTTC.

V gene TRBV6-1 combines with J gene TRBJ1-1; 8 bases match TRBD1. The CDR3 contains 13 residues. The trim removed 6 bases at V and 5 bases at J, leaving 5 bases unmatched. Germline V gene sequence: CDR1 MNHNS, CDR2 SASEGT. CDR3 sequence (DNA): TGTGCCAGCAGACCCACAGGGGGAACTGAAGCTTTCTTT. Amino acid sequence: CASRPTGGTEAFF.

This clone was seen only once. The chain uses TRBV5-4 and TRBJ1-6; 8 bases map to TRBD1. The CDR3 has 15 residues. The V gene end was trimmed by 4 bases and the J gene end by 6 bases; junction bases not matched to a gene: 6. CDR1 is SGHNT, CDR2 YYREEE, per germline (reference sequence). The chain's CDR3 is CASSPQGARNSPLHF. The CDR3 DNA is TGTGCCAGCAGCCCCCAGGGGGCACGTAATTCACCCCTCCACTTT.

This clone was seen only once. The chain couples TRBV6-5 to TRBJ2-7, with TRBD2 matching over 8 bases. CDR3 size: 15 residues. Germline-derived CDR1 and CDR2 are MNHEY and SVGAGI. After removal of 4 bases from V and 7 bases from J, the junction contained 12 bases not matched to a gene. This CDR3 reads CASSWDFGGRREQYF. The CDR3, as DNA: TGTGCCAGCAGTTGGGACTTTGGCGGGAGGCGTGAGCAGTACTTC.

CDR3: CASSLRQTGTRYEQYF. CDR3 DNA: TGTGCCAGCAGTTTGAGACAGACCGGGACAAGATACGAGCAGTACTTC. The J gene is TRBJ2-7, the V gene TRBV27; a weak D match, TRBD1 (6 bases). Looked up from germline, CDR1 is MNHEY and CDR2 is SMNVEV (reference sequence). The CDR3 spans 16 residues. V shed 3 bases and J shed 4 bases, with 19 bases lying between them.

The gene calls are TRBV28 and TRBJ1-1; perhaps TRBD1 as D (6 bases). V lost 2 bases to trimming and J lost 7 bases, with 11 bases between them. CDR3 length: 13 residues. CDR1 and CDR2 from the germline V gene are MDHEN and SYDVKM. As DNA, the CDR3 is TGTGCCAGCAGTTTAGTCAGGGGCCATGAAGCTTTCTTT. It yields the protein CASSLVRGHEAFF.

V usage is TRBV30 and J usage is TRBJ2-3, with a tentative D call TRBD2 (6 bases). Germline lookup yields CDR1 GTSNPN and CDR2 SVGIG (reference sequence). Trimming left V 4 bases short and J 1 base short, with 18 bases between. The CDR3 loop spans 16 amino acids. CDR3 amino acids: CAWNIGSGFGTDTQYF. The CDR3 coding sequence is TGTGCCTGGAACATCGGGAGTGGGTTCGGCACAGATACGCAGTATTTT.

For this clone: One end of the junction fails to match germline, which may point to a read error. The chain is built from TRBV7-9 and TRBJ2-7, with TRBD2 matching 7 bases. Germline-derived CDR1 and CDR2 are SEHNR and FQNEAQ (reference sequence). The length of the CDR3 is 12 residues. The DNA of the CDR3 is TGTTCCAGCAGCTTGGGGGGGTACGAGCAGTACTTC. Residues: CSSSLGGYEQYF. The whole variable domain, remainder taken from reference TRBV7-9 and TRBJ2-7, is DTGVSQNPRHKITKRGQNVTFRCDPISEHNRLYWYRQTLGQGPEFLTYFQNEAQLEKSRLLSDRFSAERPKGSFSTLEIQRTEQGDSAMYLCSSSLGGYEQYFGPGTRLTVT.

The chain couples TRBV18 to TRBJ1-1; maybe TRBD1 (5 bases). The CDR3 is 17 amino acids. Per the germline V gene, CDR1 is KGHSH and CDR2 is LQKENI. V was trimmed by 0 bases and J by 0 bases, leaving 14 bases between them. The CDR3 loop reads CASSPPARGGMNTEAFF. In DNA form, the CDR3 reads TGTGCCAGCTCACCACCGGCGCGGGGCGGCATGAACACTGAAGCTTTCTTT.

For this clone: Mismatch with germline at one junction end may stem from a read error. The genes are TRBV28 and TRBJ1-5, with D perhaps matching TRBD1 (6 bases). The CDR3 runs 12 residues. Per germline, CDR1 MDHEN and CDR2 SYDVKM. CDR3 in DNA: TGTGCCAGCGGAGAGGGACACCTCTCCCTTTTTTTT. This translates into CASGEGHLSLFF.

The chain has TRBV10-2 and TRBJ2-7, with no clear D. The CDR3 extends over 13 amino acids. CDR1 is WSHSY, CDR2 SAAADI, per germline. V lost 0 bases to trimming and J lost 4 bases, with 7 bases between them. The CDR3 nucleotides read TGCGCCAGCAGTGAGTCGGCCGTTTACGAGCAGTACTTC. Translating gives CASSESAVYEQYF.

This clone appeared a few times. The V call is TRBV4-1, the J call TRBJ2-3; D possibly corresponds to TRBD2 (5 bases). The CDR3 length is 13 residues. V was pared by 3 bases and J by 6 bases, with 10 bases between. Germline V gene data show CDR1 as MGHRA and CDR2 as YSYEKL. CDR3 DNA sequence: TGCGCCAGCAGCCAGGGAGTAGGGGATACGCAGTATTTT. Its protein is CASSQGVGDTQYF.

CDR3 sequence reads: CASSAQYMNTEAFF. CDR3 nucleotides: TGTGCCAGCAGCGCCCAATACATGAACACTGAAGCTTTCTTT. J is TRBJ1-1 and V is TRBV9; D gene uncertain. Germline-derived CDR1 and CDR2 are SGDLS and YYNGEE. V was clipped by 3 bases and J by 0 bases, with 9 bases between them. The CDR3 has 14 amino acids.